This T cell receptor beta chain was recovered during a study of T-cell reconstitution after alpha-beta-depleted transplantation in children listed by TCRdb under 2016. Notes on the research overall: The study quantitatively tracked T-cell immune reconstitution after TCRalphabeta/CD19-depleted allogeneic hematopoietic cell transplantation in children using TCR repertoire profiling. General findings and caveats noted by the study authors: The apparently early alphabetaT-cell count recovery about two months after transplant was reportedly dependent on only several hundred rapidly expanded clones derived from non-depleted graft cells. Hyperexpanded clone frequencies declined over subsequent months; after one year, T-cell counts and TCRbeta diversity were mostly attributed to newly produced T cells. The high TCRbeta diversity at day 60 in some patients was ascribed to recipient T cells and intrathymic progenitors that had survived conditioning.

The germline V end is reduced by 7 bases and the J end by 4 bases; junction bases left unmatched: 7. There are 15 amino acids in the CDR3, from cysteine to phenylalanine inclusive. Just CDR3 DNA is preserved here, 45 bases in frame from base 1. Via the germline V gene, CDR1 is MDHEN and CDR2 SYDVKM. Library preparation was by PCR. The data were produced on an Illumina HiSeq 2500. To normalize quantification of the TCRbeta repertoire, the TCR libraries were built with molecular barcoding that relied on unique molecular identifiers. TCRdb applied fastp at Q25 and MiXCR to the public reads, then kept only in-frame beta chains. When rows share a CDR3 protein, they turn into one entry using the most common DNA and genes. The sample includes 100,000 or so distinct CDR3 sequences, with about 25% observed a single time. The ten largest clones add up to 20% to 25% of the sample. This clonotype is regarded as medium-sized (0.01 to 0.1%). Its antigen is not yet known. The sample holds no much larger clone one base away, and base qualities are not on file.

Explained via the paper, the treatment or condition label denotes: allogeneic hematopoietic cell transplantation with graft depleted of TCRalphabeta T cells and CD19 B cells. The children who served as transplant recipients had been given grafts of TCRalphabeta/CD19-depleted allogeneic hematopoietic cells. The origin of this receptor is a boy between 2 and 10 years old with acute lymphoblastic leukemia, due to receive a stem cell transplant. The chain is assembled from TRBV28 and TRBJ2-1, and TRBD2 matches 10 of the central bases. Sequencing used PBMCs, obtained before TCRalphabeta/CD19-depleted stem cell transplant. This receptor has the CDR3 CASTRRTSGYNEQFF. The bases read TGTGCCAGCACCCGCAGGACTAGCGGATACAATGAGCAGTTCTTC. Here the CDR3 is joined to the reference TRBV28 and TRBJ2-1 genes, and the full variable domain is: DVKVTQSSRYLVKRTGEKVFLECVQDMDHENMFWYRQDPGLGLRLIYFSYDVKMKEKGDIPEGYSVSREKKERFSLILESASTNQTSMYLCASTRRTSGYNEQFFGPGTRLTVL.